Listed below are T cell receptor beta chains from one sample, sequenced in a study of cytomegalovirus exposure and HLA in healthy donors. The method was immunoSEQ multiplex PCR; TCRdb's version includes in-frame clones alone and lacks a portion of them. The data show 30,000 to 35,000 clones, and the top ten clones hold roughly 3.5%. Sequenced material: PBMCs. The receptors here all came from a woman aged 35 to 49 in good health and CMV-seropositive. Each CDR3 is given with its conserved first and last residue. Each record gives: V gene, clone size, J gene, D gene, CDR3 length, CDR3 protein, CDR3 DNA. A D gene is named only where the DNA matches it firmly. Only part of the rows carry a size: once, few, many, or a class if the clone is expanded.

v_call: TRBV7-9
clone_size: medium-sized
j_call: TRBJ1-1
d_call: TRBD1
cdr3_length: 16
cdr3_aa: CASSYPGQGLNTEAFF
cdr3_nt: TGTGCCAGCAGCTATCCGGGACAGGGACTGAACACTGAAGCTTTCTTT

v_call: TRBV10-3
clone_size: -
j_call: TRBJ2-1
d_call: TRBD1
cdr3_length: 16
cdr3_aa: CAISPGGTGPYNEQFF
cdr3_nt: TGTGCCATCAGCCCAGGAGGGACAGGGCCCTACAATGAGCAGTTCTTC

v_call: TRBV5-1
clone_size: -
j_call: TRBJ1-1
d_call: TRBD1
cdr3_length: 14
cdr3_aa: CASSFRGENTEAFF
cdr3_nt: TGCGCCAGCAGCTTCAGGGGGGAGAACACTGAAGCTTTCTTT

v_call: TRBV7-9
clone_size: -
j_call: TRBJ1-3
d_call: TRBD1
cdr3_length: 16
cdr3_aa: CASSLNRGISGNTIYF
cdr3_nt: TGTGCCAGCAGCTTAAACAGGGGCATCTCTGGAAACACCATATATTTT

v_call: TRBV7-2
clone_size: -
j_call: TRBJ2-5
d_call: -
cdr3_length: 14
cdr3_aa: CASSPGPLGGTQYF
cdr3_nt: TGTGCCAGCAGTCCGGGCCCCTTGGGAGGGACCCAGTACTTC

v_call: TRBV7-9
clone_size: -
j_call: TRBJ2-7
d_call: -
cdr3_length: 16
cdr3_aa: CASSHKITGTPSEQYF
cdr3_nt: TGTGCCAGCAGCCACAAAATTACCGGGACTCCTAGCGAGCAGTACTTC

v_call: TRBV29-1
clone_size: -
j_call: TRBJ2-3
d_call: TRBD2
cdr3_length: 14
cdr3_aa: CSVDLTSGTDTQYF
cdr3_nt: TGCAGCGTTGATTTAACTAGCGGCACAGATACGCAGTATTTT

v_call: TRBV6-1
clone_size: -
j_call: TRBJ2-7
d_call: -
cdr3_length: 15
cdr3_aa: CASSEVGTYLYEQYF
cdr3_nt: TGTGCCAGCAGTGAAGTCGGGACATACCTGTACGAGCAGTACTTC

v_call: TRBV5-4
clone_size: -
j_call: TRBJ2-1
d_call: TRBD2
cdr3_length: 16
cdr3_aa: CASSIGLAGELNEQFF
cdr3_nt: TGTGCCAGCAGCATTGGACTAGCGGGAGAACTAAATGAGCAGTTCTTC

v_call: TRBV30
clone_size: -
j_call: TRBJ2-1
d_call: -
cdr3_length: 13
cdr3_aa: CAGREFPYNEQFF
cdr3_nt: TGTGCCGGAAGGGAGTTCCCCTACAATGAGCAGTTCTTC

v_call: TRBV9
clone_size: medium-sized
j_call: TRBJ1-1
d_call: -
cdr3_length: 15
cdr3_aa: CASSVGDRTYTEAFF
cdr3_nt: TGTGCCAGCAGCGTCGGTGACAGGACCTACACTGAAGCTTTCTTT

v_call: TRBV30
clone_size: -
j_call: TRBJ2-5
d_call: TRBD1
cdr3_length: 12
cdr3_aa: CAWSGQGETQYF
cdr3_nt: TGTGCCTGGAGTGGACAGGGGGAGACCCAGTACTTC

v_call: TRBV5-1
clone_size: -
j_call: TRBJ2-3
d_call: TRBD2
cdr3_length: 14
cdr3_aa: CASSLGLAEDTQYF
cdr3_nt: TGCGCCAGCAGCTTGGGACTAGCAGAAGATACGCAGTATTTT

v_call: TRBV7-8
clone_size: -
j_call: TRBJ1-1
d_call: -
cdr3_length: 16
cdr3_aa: CASTRTEPLENTEAFF
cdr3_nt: TGTGCCAGCACCCGTACGGAGCCTCTTGAGAACACTGAAGCTTTCTTT

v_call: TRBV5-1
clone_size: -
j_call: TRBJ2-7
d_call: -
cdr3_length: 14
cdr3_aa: CASQLASDASEQYF
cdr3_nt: TGCGCCAGTCAACTCGCCAGCGATGCGTCCGAGCAGTACTTC

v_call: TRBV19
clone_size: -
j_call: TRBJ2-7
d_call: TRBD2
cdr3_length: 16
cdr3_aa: CASSVSAGPSSYEQYF
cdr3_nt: TGTGCCAGTAGTGTTTCAGCGGGACCTAGCTCCTACGAGCAGTACTTC

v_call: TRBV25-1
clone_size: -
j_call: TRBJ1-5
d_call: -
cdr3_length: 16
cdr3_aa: CASSEPPREGNQPQHF
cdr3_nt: TGTGCCAGCAGTGAGCCCCCCCGGGAGGGCAATCAGCCCCAGCATTTT

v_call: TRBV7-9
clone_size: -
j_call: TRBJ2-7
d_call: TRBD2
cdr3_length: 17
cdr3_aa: CASSWETSGVPRSEQYF
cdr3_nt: TGTGCCAGCAGCTGGGAGACTAGCGGGGTCCCCCGCAGCGAGCAGTACTTC

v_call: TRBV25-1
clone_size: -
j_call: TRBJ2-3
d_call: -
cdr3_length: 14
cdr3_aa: CASSQEGFQYTQYF
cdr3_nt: TGTGCCAGCAGTCAGGAGGGGTTCCAATATACGCAGTATTTT

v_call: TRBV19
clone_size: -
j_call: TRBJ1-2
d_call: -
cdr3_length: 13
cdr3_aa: CATSAGGAGGYTF
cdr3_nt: TGTGCCACCTCGGCGGGGGGCGCAGGGGGCTACACCTTC

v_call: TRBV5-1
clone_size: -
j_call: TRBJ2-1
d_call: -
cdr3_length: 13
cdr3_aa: CASSWGPDNEQFF
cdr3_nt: TGCGCCAGCAGCTGGGGGCCCGACAATGAGCAGTTCTTC

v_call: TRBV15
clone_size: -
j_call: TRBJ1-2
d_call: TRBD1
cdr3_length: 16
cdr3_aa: CATRLGTGTGEDGYTF
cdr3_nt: TGTGCCACCAGACTTGGAACCGGGACAGGGGAAGATGGCTACACCTTC

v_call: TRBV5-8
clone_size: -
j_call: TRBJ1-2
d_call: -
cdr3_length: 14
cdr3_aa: CASTFQTGISGYTF
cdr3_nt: TGTGCCAGCACCTTCCAAACAGGGATTTCTGGCTACACCTTC

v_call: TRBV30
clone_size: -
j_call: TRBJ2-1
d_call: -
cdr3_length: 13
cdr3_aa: CAWGRIARNEQFF
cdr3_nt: TGTGCCTGGGGGCGAATAGCGAGAAATGAGCAGTTCTTC

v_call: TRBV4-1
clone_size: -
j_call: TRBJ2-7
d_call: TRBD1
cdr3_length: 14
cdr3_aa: CASSPGTGAYEQYF
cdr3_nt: TGCGCCAGCAGTCCCGGGACAGGGGCCTACGAGCAGTACTTC

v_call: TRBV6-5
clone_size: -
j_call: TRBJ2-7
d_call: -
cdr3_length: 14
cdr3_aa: CASSSFLSPYEQYF
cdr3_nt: TGTGCCAGCAGTTCTTTTCTATCACCCTACGAGCAGTACTTC

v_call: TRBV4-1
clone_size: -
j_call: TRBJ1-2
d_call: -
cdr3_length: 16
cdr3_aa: CASSQEGGGQAYGYTF
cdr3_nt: TGCGCCAGCAGCCAAGAAGGAGGAGGGCAGGCCTATGGCTACACCTTC

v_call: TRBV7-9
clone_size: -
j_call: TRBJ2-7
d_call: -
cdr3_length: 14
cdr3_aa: CASSFDSRVYEQYF
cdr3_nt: TGTGCCAGCAGCTTTGACTCCAGGGTCTACGAGCAGTACTTC

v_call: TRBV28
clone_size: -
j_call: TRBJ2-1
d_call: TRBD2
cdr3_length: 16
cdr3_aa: CASSSILAGVGNEQFF
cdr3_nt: TGTGCCAGCAGTTCCATACTAGCGGGAGTCGGCAATGAGCAGTTCTTC

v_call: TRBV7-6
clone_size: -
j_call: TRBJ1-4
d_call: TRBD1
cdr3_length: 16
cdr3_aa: CASSLPTGGEEEKLFF
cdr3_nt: TGTGCCAGCAGCTTACCGACAGGGGGCGAGGAGGAAAAACTGTTTTTT

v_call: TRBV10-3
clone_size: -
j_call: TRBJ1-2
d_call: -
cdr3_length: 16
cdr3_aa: CAISESILPGHYGYTF
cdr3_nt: TGTGCCATCAGTGAGTCGATTCTCCCAGGCCACTATGGCTACACCTTC

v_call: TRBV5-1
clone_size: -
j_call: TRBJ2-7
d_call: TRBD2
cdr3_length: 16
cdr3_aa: CASSWTLAGGAYEQYF
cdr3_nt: TGCGCCAGCAGCTGGACGTTAGCGGGAGGCGCCTACGAGCAGTACTTC

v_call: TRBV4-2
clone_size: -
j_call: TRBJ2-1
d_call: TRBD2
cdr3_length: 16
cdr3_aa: CASSQDRLAPLNEQFF
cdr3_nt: TGTGCCAGCAGCCAAGATCGACTAGCGCCATTGAATGAGCAGTTCTTC

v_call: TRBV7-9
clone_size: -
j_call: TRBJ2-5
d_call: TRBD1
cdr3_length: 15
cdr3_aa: CASSSGTGGGETQYF
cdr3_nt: TGTGCCAGCAGCTCCGGGACAGGGGGCGGGGAGACCCAGTACTTC

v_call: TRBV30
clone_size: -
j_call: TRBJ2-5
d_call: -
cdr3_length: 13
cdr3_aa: CAWSAGQYETQYF
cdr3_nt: TGTGCCTGGAGCGCTGGACAGTATGAGACCCAGTACTTC

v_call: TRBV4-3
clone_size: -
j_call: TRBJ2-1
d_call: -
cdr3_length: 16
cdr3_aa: CASSQESGPSYNEQFF
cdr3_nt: TGCGCCAGCAGCCAAGAGAGCGGACCCTCCTACAATGAGCAGTTCTTC

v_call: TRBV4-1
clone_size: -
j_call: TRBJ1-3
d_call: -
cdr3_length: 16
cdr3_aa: CASSQGRARGRNTIYF
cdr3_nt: TGCGCCAGCAGCCAAGGCCGCGCCAGGGGACGGAACACCATATATTTT

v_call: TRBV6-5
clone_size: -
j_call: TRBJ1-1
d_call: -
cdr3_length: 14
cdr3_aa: CASSYRGLNTEAFF
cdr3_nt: TGTGCCAGCAGTTACAGGGGGTTGAACACTGAAGCTTTCTTT

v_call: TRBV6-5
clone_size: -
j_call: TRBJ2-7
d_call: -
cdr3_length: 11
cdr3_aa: CASSNFPEQYF
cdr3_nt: TGTGCCAGCAGCAACTTCCCCGAGCAGTACTTC

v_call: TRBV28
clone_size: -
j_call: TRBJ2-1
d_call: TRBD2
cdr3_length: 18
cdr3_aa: CASNSPWSSGSSYNEQFF
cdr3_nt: TGTGCCAGCAACTCACCCTGGAGTAGCGGGAGTTCCTACAATGAGCAGTTCTTC

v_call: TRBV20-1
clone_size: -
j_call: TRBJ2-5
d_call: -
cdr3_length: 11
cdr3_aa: CSSTRTETQYF
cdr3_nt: TGCAGCTCGACTCGTACGGAGACCCAGTACTTC

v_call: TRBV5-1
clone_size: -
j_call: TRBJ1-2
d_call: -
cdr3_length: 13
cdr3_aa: CASSTGIYGGYTF
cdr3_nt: TGCGCCAGCAGCACAGGGATTTACGGTGGCTACACCTTC

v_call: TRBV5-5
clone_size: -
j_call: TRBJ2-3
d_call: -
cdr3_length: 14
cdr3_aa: CASSPGVSTDTQYF
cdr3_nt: TGTGCCAGCAGCCCAGGGGTTTCCACAGATACGCAGTATTTT

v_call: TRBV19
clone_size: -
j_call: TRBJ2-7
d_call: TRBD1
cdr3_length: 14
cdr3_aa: CASSRGHPTYEQYF
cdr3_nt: TGTGCCAGTAGCAGGGGGCATCCCACCTACGAGCAGTACTTC

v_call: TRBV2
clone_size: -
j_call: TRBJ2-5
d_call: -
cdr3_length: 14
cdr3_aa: CASSEAVTTFYQYF
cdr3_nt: TGTGCCAGCAGTGAAGCAGTAACCACTTTCTACCAGTACTTC

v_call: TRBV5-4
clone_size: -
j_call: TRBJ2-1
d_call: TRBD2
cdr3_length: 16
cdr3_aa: CASRRTLAGVDNEQFF
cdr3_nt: TGTGCCAGCAGGCGAACACTAGCGGGAGTTGACAATGAGCAGTTCTTC

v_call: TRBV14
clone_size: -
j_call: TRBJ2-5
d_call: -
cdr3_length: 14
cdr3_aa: CASSQGLWVETQYF
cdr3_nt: TGTGCCAGCAGCCAAGGACTATGGGTAGAGACCCAGTACTTC

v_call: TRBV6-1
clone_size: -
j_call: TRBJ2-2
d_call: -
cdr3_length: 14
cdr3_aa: CASSTGKVTGELFF
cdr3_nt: TGTGCCAGCAGTACAGGGAAAGTCACCGGGGAGCTGTTTTTT

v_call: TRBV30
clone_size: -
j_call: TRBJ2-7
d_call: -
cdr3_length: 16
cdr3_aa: CAWSVQGGDYSYEQYF
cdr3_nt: TGTGCCTGGAGTGTACAGGGAGGGGACTACTCCTACGAGCAGTACTTC

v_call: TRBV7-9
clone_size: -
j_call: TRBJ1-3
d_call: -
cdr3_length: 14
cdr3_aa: CASSLINSGNTIYF
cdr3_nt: TGTGCCAGCAGCTTAATCAACTCTGGAAACACCATATATTTT

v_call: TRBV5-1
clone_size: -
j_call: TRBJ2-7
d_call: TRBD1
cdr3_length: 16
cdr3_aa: CASSLARTGVIDEQYF
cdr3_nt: TGCGCCAGCAGCTTGGCCAGGACAGGGGTAATCGACGAGCAGTACTTC

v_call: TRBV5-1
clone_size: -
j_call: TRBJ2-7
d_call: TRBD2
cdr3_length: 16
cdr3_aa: CASSLRGSGITYEQYF
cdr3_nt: TGCGCCAGCAGCCTCCGGGGTAGCGGGATCACCTACGAGCAGTACTTC

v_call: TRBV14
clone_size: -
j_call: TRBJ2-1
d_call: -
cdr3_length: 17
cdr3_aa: CASSHLGSDVSYNEQFF
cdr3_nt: TGTGCCAGCAGCCATTTAGGGAGTGACGTTTCCTACAATGAGCAGTTCTTC

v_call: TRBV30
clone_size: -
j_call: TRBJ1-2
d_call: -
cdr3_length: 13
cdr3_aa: CAWSVRQVYGYTF
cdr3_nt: TGTGCCTGGAGTGTAAGACAAGTCTATGGCTACACCTTC

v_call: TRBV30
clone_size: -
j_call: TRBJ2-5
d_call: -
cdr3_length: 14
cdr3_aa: CAWRSSGAVETQYF
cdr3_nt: TGTGCCTGGAGATCCTCGGGAGCAGTGGAGACCCAGTACTTC

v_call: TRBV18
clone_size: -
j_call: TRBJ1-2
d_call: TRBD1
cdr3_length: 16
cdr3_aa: CASSHLPGQGTYGYTF
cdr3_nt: TGTGCCAGCTCACACCTACCGGGACAGGGAACCTATGGCTACACCTTC

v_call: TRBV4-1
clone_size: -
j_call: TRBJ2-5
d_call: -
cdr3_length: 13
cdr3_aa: CASSLTMQETQYF
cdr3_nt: TGCGCCAGCAGCCTGACTATGCAAGAGACCCAGTACTTC

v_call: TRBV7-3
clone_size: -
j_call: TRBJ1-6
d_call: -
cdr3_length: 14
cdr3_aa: CASSLYPSNSPLHF
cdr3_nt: TGTGCCAGCAGCTTATATCCGTCTAATTCACCCCTCCACTTT

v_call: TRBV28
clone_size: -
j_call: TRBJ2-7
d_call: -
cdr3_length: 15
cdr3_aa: CASSWTTTGSYEQYF
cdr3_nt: TGTGCCAGCAGCTGGACGACGACGGGGTCCTACGAGCAGTACTTC